This TCR beta chain originates from a study of T cell responses to AZD1222 COVID-19 vaccine. This clone was detected a few times. The CDR3 is 11 residues long. Germline CDR1 reads ENHRY; CDR2 reads SYGVKD. The V gene lost 8 bases and the J gene lost 5 bases, with 8 bases spanning the gap. Method: immunoSEQ multiplex PCR; TCRdb's copy keeps in-frame clones and lacks some. The sample has roughly 160,000 clones, around nine tenths seen once. The material sequenced was peripheral blood, taken on day 0 of AZD1222 vaccination. This clonotype was sampled from an adult in good health. J is TRBJ2-3 and V is TRBV10-3; D remains ambiguous. CDR3 in amino acids: CAIRVGDTQYF. For the CDR3, the DNA is TGTGCCATCCGGGTAGGAGATACGCAGTATTTT.